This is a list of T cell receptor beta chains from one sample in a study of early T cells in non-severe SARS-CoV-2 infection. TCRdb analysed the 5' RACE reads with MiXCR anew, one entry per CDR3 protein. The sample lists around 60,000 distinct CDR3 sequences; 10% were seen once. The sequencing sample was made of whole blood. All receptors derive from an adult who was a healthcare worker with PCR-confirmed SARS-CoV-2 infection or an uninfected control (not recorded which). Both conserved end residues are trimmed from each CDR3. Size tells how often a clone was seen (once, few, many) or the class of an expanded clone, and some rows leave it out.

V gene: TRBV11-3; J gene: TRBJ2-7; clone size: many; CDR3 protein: ASSLTGSEQY
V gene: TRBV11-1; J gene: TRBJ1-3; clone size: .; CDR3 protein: AGREPGWNSGNTIY
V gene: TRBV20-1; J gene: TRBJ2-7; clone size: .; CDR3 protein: SARDARRETGGAYEQY
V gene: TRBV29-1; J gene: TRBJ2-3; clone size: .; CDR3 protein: SVATDTQY
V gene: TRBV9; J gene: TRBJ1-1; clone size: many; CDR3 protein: ASSIRPGVEAF
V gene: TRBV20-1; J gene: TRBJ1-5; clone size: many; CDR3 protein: SAENRGSRQPQH
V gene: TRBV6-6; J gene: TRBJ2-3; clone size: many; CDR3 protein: ASSYFPRGVADTQY
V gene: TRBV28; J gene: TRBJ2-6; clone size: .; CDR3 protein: ASSWGRFSGANVLT
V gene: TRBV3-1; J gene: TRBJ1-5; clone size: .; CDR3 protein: ASSQGGDQPQH
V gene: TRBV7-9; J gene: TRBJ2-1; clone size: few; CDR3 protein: ASKPREGGGNEQF